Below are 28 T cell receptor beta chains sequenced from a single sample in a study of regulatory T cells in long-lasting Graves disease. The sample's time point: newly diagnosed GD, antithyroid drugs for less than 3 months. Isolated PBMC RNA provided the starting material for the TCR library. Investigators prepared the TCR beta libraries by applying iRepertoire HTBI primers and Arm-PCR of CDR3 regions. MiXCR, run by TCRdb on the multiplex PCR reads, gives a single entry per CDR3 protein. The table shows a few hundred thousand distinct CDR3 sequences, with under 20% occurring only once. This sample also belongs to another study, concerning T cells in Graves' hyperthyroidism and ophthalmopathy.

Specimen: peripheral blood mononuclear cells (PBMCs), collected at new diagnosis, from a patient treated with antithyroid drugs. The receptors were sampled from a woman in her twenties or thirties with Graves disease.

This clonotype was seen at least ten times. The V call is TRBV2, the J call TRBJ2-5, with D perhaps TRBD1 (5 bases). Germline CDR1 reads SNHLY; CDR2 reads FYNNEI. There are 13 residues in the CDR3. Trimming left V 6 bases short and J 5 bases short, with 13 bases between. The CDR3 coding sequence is TGTGCCAGCAGGGGATGGCAGGGTGAGACCCAGTACTTC. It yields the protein CASRGWQGETQYF.

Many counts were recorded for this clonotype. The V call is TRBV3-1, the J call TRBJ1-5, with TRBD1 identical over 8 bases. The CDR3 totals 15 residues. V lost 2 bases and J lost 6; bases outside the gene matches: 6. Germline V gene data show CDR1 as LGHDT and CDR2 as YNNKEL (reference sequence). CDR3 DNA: TGTGCCAGCAGCCAATCTCAGGGGGCAGGTCAGCCCCAGCATTTT. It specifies CASSQSQGAGQPQHF.

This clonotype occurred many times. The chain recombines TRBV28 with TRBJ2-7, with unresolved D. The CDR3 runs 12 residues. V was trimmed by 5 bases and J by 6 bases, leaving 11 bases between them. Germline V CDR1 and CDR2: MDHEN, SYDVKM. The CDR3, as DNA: TGTGCCAGCAGTGGATCTCTCGGCGAGCAGTACTTC. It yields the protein CASSGSLGEQYF.

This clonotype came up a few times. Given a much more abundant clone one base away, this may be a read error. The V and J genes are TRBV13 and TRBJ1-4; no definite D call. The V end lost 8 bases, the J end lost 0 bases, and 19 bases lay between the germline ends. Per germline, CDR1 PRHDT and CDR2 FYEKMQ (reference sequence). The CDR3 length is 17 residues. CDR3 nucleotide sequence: TGTGCCAGCGCCACGAGACGGACTTATGCAACTAATGAAAAACTGTTTTTT. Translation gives CASATRRTYATNEKLFF.

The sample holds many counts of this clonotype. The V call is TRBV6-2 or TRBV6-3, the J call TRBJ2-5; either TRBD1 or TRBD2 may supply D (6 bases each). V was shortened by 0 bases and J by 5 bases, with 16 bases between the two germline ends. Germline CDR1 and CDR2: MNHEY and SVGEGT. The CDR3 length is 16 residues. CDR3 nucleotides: TGTGCCAGCAGTTACTCGTCGTGGGGGGCCAGGGAGACCCAGTACTTC. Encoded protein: CASSYSSWGARETQYF.

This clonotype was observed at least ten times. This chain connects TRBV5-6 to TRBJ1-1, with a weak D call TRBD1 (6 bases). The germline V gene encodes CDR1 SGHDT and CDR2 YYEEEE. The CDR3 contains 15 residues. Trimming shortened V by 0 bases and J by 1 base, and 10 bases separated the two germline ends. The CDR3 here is CASSLGGPANTEAFF. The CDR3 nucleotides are TGTGCCAGCAGCTTGGGGGGGCCTGCGAACACTGAAGCTTTCTTT.

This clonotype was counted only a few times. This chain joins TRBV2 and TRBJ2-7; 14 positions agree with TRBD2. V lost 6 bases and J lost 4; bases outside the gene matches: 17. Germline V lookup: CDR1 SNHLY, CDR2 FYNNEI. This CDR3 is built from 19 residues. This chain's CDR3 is CASRITSRLAGGLSYEQYF. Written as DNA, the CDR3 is TGTGCCAGCAGAATTACGTCCCGACTAGCGGGGGGGCTGTCTTACGAGCAGTACTTC.

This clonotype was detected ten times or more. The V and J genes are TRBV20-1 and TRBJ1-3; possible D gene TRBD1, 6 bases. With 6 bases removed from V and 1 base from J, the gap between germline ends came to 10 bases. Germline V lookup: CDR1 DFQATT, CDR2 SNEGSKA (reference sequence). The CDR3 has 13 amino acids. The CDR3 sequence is CSATGTSGNTIYF. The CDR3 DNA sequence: TGCAGTGCCACAGGGACTTCTGGAAACACCATATATTTT.

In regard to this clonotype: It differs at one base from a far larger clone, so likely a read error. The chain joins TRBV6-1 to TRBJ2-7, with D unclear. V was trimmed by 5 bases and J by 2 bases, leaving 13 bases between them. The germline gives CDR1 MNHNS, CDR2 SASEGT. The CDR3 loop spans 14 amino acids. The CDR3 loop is CASSSAAGTYEQYF. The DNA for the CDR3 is TGTGCCAGCAGTTCTGCGGCAGGAACCTACGAGCAGTACTTC.

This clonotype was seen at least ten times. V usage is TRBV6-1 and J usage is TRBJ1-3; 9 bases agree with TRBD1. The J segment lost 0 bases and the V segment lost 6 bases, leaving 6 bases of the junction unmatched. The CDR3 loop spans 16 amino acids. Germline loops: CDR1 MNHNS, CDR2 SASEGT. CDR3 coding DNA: TGTGCCAGCAGACGGGACAGGGCGGTCTCTGGAAACACCATATATTTT. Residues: CASRRDRAVSGNTIYF.

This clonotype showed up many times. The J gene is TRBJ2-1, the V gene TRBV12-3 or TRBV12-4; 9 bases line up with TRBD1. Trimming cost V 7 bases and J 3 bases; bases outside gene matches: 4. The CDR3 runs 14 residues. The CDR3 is CASTPGQGYNEQFF. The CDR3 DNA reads TGTGCCAGCACTCCGGGACAGGGCTACAATGAGCAGTTCTTC.

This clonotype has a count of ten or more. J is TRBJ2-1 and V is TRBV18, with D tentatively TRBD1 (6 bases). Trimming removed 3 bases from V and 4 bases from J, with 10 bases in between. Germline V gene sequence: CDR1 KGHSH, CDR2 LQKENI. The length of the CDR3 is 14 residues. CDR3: CASSPSDSYNEQFF. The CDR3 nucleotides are TGTGCCAGCTCACCTTCGGACAGTTACAATGAGCAGTTCTTC.

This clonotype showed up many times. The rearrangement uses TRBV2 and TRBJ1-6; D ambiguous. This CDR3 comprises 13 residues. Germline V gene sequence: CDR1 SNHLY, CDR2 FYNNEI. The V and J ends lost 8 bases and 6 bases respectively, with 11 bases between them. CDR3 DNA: TGTGCCAGCTCAGCCGAATTTAATTCACCCCTCCACTTT. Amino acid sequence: CASSAEFNSPLHF.

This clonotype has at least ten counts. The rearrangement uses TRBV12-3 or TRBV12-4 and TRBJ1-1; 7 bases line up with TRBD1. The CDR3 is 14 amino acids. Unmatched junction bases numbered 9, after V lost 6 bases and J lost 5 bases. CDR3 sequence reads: CASRGDREGTEAFF. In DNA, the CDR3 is TGTGCCAGCAGAGGAGACAGGGAGGGGACTGAAGCTTTCTTT.

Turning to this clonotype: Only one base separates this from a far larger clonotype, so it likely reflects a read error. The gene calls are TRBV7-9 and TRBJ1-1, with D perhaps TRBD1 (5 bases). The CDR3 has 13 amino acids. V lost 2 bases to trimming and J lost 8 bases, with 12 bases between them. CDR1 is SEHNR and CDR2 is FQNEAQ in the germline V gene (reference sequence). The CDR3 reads CASSLSVDREAFF. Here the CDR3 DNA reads TGTGCCAGCAGCTTAAGCGTCGACAGAGAAGCTTTCTTT. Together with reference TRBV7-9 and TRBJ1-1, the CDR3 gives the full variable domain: DTGVSQNPRHKITKRGQNVTFRCDPISEHNRLYWYRQTLGQGPEFLTYFQNEAQLEKSRLLSDRFSAERPKGSFSTLEIQRTEQGDSAMYLCASSLSVDREAFFGQGTRLTVV.

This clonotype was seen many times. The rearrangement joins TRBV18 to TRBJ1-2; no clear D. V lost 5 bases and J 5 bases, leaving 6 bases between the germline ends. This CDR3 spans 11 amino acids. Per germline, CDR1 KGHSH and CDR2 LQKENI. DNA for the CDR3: TGTGCCAGCTCATTTCAGTATGGCTACACCTTC. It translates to CASSFQYGYTF.

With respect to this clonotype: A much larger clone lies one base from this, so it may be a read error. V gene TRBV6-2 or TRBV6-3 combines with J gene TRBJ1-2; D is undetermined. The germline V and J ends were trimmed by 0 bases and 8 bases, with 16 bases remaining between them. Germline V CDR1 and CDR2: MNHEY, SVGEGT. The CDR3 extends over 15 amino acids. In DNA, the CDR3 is TGTGCCAGCAGTTACTCACCGGAGACCGGCGGGGGCTACACCTTC. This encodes CASSYSPETGGGYTF.

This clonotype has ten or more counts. CDR3 protein: CASRGDSGGTTDTQYF. The DNA of the CDR3 is TGTGCCAGCAGGGGGGATAGCGGGGGGACGACAGATACGCAGTATTTT. The chain links TRBV6-2 or TRBV6-3 to TRBJ2-3, with 10 bases matching TRBD2. CDR1 and CDR2 (germline): MNHEY, SVGEGT. Trimming cost V 6 bases and J 3 bases; bases outside gene matches: 9. The CDR3 loop spans 16 amino acids.

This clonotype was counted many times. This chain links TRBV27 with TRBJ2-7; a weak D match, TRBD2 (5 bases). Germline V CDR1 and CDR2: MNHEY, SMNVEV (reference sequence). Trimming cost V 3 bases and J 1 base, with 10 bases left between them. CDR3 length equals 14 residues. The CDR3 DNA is TGTGCCAGCAGTTTTCGGGCGGGTTCCTACGAGCAGTACTTC. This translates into CASSFRAGSYEQYF.

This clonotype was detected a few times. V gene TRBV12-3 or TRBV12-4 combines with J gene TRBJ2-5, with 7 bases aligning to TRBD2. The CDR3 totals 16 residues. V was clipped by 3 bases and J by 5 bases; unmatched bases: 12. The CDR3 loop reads CASSFHKLGGDETQYF. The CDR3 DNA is TGTGCCAGCAGTTTTCACAAGTTGGGGGGGGATGAGACCCAGTACTTC.

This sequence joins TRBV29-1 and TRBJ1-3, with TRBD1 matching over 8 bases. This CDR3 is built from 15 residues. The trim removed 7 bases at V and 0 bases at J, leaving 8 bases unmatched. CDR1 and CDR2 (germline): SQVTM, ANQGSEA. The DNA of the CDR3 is TGCAGCGCAGGACAGGGATCCTCCTCTGGAAACACCATATATTTT. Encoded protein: CSAGQGSSSGNTIYF.

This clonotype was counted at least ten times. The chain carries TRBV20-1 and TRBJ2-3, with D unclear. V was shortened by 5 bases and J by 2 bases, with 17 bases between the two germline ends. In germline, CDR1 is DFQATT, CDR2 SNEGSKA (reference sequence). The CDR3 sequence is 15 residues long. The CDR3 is CSALQRWAPTDTQYF. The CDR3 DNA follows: TGCAGTGCTCTACAGAGGTGGGCCCCCACAGATACGCAGTATTTT.

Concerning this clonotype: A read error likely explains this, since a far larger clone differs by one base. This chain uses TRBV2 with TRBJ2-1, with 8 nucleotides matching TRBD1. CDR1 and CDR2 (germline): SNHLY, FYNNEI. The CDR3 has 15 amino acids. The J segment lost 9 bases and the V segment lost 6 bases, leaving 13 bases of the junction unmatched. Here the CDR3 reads CASRPGAGGMGEQFF. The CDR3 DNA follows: TGTGCCAGCAGACCCGGGGCAGGGGGCATGGGTGAGCAGTTCTTC.

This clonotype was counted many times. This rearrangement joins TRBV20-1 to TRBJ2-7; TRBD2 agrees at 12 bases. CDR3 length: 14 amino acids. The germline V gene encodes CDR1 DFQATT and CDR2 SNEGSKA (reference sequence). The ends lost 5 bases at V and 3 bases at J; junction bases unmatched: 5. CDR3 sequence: CSAPLAGGLYEQYF. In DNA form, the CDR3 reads TGCAGTGCTCCTCTAGCGGGGGGGCTCTACGAGCAGTACTTC.

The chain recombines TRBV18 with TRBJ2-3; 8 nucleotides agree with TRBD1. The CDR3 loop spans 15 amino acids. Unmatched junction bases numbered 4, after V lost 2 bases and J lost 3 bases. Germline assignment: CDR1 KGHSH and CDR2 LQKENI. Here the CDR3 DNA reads TGTGCCAGCTCACCAGTGGGACAGGCTACAGATACGCAGTATTTT. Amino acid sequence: CASSPVGQATDTQYF.

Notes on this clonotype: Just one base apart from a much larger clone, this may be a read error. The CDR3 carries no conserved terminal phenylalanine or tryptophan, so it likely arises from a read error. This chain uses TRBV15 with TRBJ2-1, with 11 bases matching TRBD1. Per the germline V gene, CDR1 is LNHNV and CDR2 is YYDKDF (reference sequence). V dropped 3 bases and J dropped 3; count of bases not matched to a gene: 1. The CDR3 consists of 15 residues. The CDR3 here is CATSSGTGGYNEQFL. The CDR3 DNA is TGTGCCACCAGCAGCGGGACAGGGGGCTACAATGAGCAGTTCCTC.

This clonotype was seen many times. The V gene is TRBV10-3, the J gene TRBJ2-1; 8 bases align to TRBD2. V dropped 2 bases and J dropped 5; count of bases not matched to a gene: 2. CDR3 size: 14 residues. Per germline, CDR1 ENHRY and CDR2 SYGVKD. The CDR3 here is CAISESSGNNEQFF. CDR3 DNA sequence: TGTGCCATCAGTGAGAGTAGCGGGAACAATGAGCAGTTCTTC.

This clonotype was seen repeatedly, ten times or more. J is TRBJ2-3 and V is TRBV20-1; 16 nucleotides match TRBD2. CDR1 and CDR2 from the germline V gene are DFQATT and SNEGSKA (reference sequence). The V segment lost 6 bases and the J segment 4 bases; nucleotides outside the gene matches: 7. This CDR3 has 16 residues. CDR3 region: CSATGTSGGASDTQYF. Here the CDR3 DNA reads TGCAGTGCGACCGGGACTAGCGGGGGGGCCTCAGATACGCAGTATTTT.